This T cell receptor beta chain emerged from a study of cytomegalovirus exposure and HLA in healthy donors (dated 2017 in TCRdb). General notes on the study: An earlier analysis of more than 550 of the donors reported 276 Gb of sequence data and 90 million to 120 million unique TCR beta sequences obtained from around 190 million T cells. An early release that covered roughly 600 HLA-typed donors contained 300 to 350 gigabases of sequencing data and 85 million to 100 million unique TCR sequences. Of the 398 genotyped donors, around 81% fell in the genetic ancestry cluster associated with self-reported Caucasian donors. The study aimed to test whether cataloging public T cell receptors could reveal signatures of past pathogen exposure. The T cell repertoires of several hundred subjects were profiled by immunosequencing and related to cytomegalovirus serostatus. Along with the roughly 670-subject first cohort, a separate validation cohort of approximately 110 different subjects was used. High-throughput TCR immunosequencing, statistical association of individual TCRs with disease status, and machine learning were combined to predict cytomegalovirus infection status. A later analysis re-analyzed previously published TCR beta repertoires from 550 to 700 donors and added high-resolution HLA genotyping to study TCR occurrence patterns. In the later analysis, no new phenotypic data were used to find candidate immune exposures; instead, reliance was placed on TCR beta sequences and their occurrence across donors. An earlier analysis of around 640 of the donors used high-throughput TCR beta sequencing to judge whether each TCR beta V gene segment behaved as functional or pseudogenic. Donor age, sex, ethnicity and CMV serostatus were collected together with the repertoire data. A later genetic analysis took genome-wide SNP genotypes for about 55% of the 666 donors and used that subset as a discovery cohort. All discovery cohort repertoires had been generated on a single sequencing platform. HLA typing covered class I and class II loci at four-digit resolution. The number of typed donors differed by locus: roughly 629-640 for A, B, C, DRB1 and DQB1; approximately 520 for DQA1; 606 for DPA1; and 400 to 480 for DPB1. Roughly 5 DR-DQ haplotypes were handled as single units for association and clustering, since linkage in the cohort was strong. On average, roughly 240,000 unique TCR beta nucleotide sequences were sequenced per donor among roughly 430 genotyped donors of the cohort, with around 19% of those sequences being non-productive. Overall study results and their limits: According to a later analysis, most CMV-associated TCR beta chains appeared to be HLA-restricted, and the HLA associations seemed to be driven largely by CMV exposure. It was suggested by the authors that the approach could potentially be generalized to other disease states and immunological phenotypes. Linkage disequilibrium might explain the correlated functional status among segregating V segments, but an unknown experimental factor could not be excluded. Only TCR beta chains were sequenced in this cohort, and the absence of alpha or paired-chain data limited detectable features. In the study, around 150 TCR beta chains were listed as associated with cytomegalovirus. Compared with equally common non-associated chains, HLA-associated TCR beta chains in a later analysis were more clonally expanded and had lower generation probabilities. A further reported finding was that TCR beta sequences accurately predicted the HLA-A and HLA-B alleles for most subjects in the first cohort. Across donors, most TCR sequences were observed very rarely, whereas some public TCRs were present in many individuals. A few of the identified cytomegalovirus-associated TCR beta chains were confirmed in vitro to be specific for cytomegalovirus antigens. A later analysis associated 15,000 or so TCR beta sequences with specific HLA alleles at a false discovery rate of 0.05. Because HLA typing was missing for some donors at each locus, association tests included only the typed subset. According to a later genetic analysis, donors in an Asian-associated ancestry cluster had fewer N-insertions in productive TCRs than the approximately 670-donor mean. According to a later analysis, parvovirus B19, influenza, CMV and Epstein-Barr virus appeared linked to several top co-occurrence clusters. Because counts were too low, roughly 17 rarely observed V segments, including chromosome 9 orphons, were left out of the earlier analysis of 587 of the donors. Sequencing depth was assumed to be roughly uniform across donors in the presence/absence analyses, though that assumption may not hold. The 87-base-pair reads could not distinguish some IMGT-functional V segments, including TRBV6-2 and TRBV6-3, so those segments were excluded. Immune exposure information for the cohort was limited to CMV serostatus. The classifier was reported to diagnose cytomegalovirus status with high specificity and sensitivity in both the original cohort and the validation cohort. A cluster of highly shared sequence variants was judged likely to be a technical artifact of the sequencing pipeline. A later analysis found that TCR association rates varied across HLA loci, with DRB1 alleles showing the most associated TCRs and HLA-C alleles the fewest. When HLA alleles, especially DR and DQ, strongly co-occurred, TCR associations were difficult to assign to individual alleles. An earlier analysis of several hundred of the donors showed that most TCR beta V segments appeared in productive rearrangements either about 87% or about 30% of the time, which broadly matched IMGT annotations. V-gene and J-gene trimming of TCR beta chains was associated with a missense DCLRE1C variant in a later genetic analysis, and the association was replicated in an independent cohort.

Library preparation employed the immunoSEQ multiplex PCR assay. For the multiplex PCR, a mixture combining 60 forward primers for TCR Vbeta segments and 13 reverse primers for TCR Jbeta segments was used. The CDR3 region of rearranged TCR beta genes was amplified from genomic DNA by a multiplex PCR assay. The amplified TCR beta libraries were sequenced on the Illumina HiSeq System as 87-base-pair reads. The paper's data handling went like this. A later analysis counted about 82 million unique TCR beta chains across the 700 or so repertoires, and some 11 million of these chains were shared by at least two donors. Raw reads were error-corrected and collapsed into unique sequences with a nearest-neighbor algorithm that merged closely related sequences to remove PCR and sequencing errors. Alignment of CDR3 sequences to IMGT reference sequences was used to assign V, D and J gene segments. For a sequence to be retained, a match of at least six nucleotides to both a V gene segment and a J gene segment was required. Rearrangements were classified as productive when the CDR3 lacked stop codons and remained in frame with V and J, and all other rearrangements were classified as non-productive. CDR3 was defined according to IMGT convention as the region running from the second conserved V-encoded cysteine to the conserved J-encoded phenylalanine. In an earlier analysis of around 640 of the donors, sequences lacking an unambiguous match to a single V gene segment were excluded. In an earlier analysis of around 590 of the donors, a V segment was called functional when productive rearrangements were above 56.7%, and segregating when the standard deviation between donors exceeded 5%. A statistical classification framework was built for diagnosing cytomegalovirus status from the catalog of TCR beta chain sequences. V and J gene assignment, in a later analysis, came from comparing TCR nucleotide sequences with IMGT/GENE-DB human TR gene sequences. A later analysis assigned CDR3 sequences and most-parsimonious VDJ recombination scenarios with the TCRdist pipeline. In a later analysis, every TCR beta chain was defined by the combination of its CDR3 amino acid sequence and its V-gene family, and reads without a unique V-gene family were dropped. In a later analysis, fewer than 600 highly shared, low-generation-probability nucleotide sequences were removed to address suspected cross-contamination and a sequencing artifact. In a later analysis, a clonal expansion index was calculated for each public chain from normalized within-repertoire ranks of inferred template counts. In a later analysis, generation probabilities were computed using a VDJ recombination model fitted to out-of-frame rearrangements, and the results were checked against IGoR. In a later analysis, TCR-TCR, TCR-HLA and TCR-CMV co-occurrence was scored with hypergeometric tests, and a repertoire-size bias correction was applied to TCR pairs. To estimate false discovery rates, a later analysis permuted the HLA or CMV assignments 20 times. In a later analysis, co-occurring TCRs were grouped with DBSCAN, and TCRdist sequence similarity was added when clustering was performed within HLA-allele-positive subsets. Repertoires with fewer than 30,000 or more than 120,000 public chains, plus five repertoires with anomalous nucleotide sharing, were excluded from co-occurrence clustering. Sourced from immuneACCESS, this table was stored by TCRdb with only in-frame sequences that have V and J called. A share of the clones is absent; for the studies checked, an unresolved V gene accounts for under half, and the remainder has no known explanation. The DNA gave D and trimming, while V, J and clone size come from that table. This sample has about 62,000 clones in its table, and 70% to 90% of those were observed once. 1.4% to 1.5% of the sample is in the top ten clones.

In total, approximately 610 healthy bone marrow donors made up the cohort. At the time of sampling, all cohort members were nominally healthy, though unrecorded immune exposures were likely present. The donor tested CMV seronegative, placing the donor among the 350 to 400 seronegative members of the cohort. A peripheral blood sample was collected from each donor, and TCR beta sequencing was performed on peripheral blood mononuclear cells. The Qiagen DNeasy Blood Extraction Kit was used to extract genomic DNA from the blood cell samples. Remarks on this clone: Its antigen specificity is not known. No much larger clonotype is one base removed from it; base qualities were not supplied.

CDR1 and CDR2 are read off the germline V gene (reference sequence) as GTSNPN and SVGIG. A distance of 17 bases separates the germline ends of V and J, which lose 5 bases and 4 bases respectively. The CDR3 starts with the cysteine, ends with the phenylalanine, and has 14 residues. Left in the record is the CDR3 DNA by itself, 42 bases read in frame from the first base. This clonotype originated in a man aged 18-30 years in good health and CMV-seronegative. The chain employs TRBV30 and TRBJ1-2; D gene: possibly TRBD1, on 6 matching bases. The sample was PBMCs. The encoded CDR3 is CAWGNRENFYGYTF. The nucleotide sequence is given as TGTGCCTGGGGCAACAGGGAGAATTTCTATGGCTACACCTTC. With the rest looked up from the reference TRBV30 and TRBJ1-2 genes rather than sequenced, the full variable domain is SQTIHQWPATLVQPVGSPLSLECTVEGTSNPNLYWYRQAAGRGLQLLFYSVGIGQISSEVPQNLSASRPQDRQFILSSKKLLLSDSGFYLCAWGNRENFYGYTFGSGTRLTVV.